This TCR beta chain was recovered during a study of T cells in Graves' hyperthyroidism and ophthalmopathy. Looked up from germline, CDR1 is MNHNY and CDR2 is SVGAGI (reference sequence). V was clipped by 2 bases and J by 8 bases, with 19 bases between them. The CDR3 is 16 residues long. Uncontrolled infection, other autoimmune disease, pregnancy or lactation led to exclusion. Amplification of TCR beta CDR3 regions was performed using RNA transcripts as template. HTBI primers were used for first-round RT-PCR of the TCR CDR3. Each CDR3 protein is one row after TCRdb ran MiXCR on the multiplex PCR reads. The sample shows about 290,000 distinct CDR3 sequences, about an eighth of them seen only once. This clonotype has ten or more counts.

Specimen: blood. The chain links TRBV6-6 to TRBJ2-1, with D maybe TRBD2 (5 bases). The TCR comes from a woman in her 30s with Graves' hyperthyroidism that later progressed to Graves' ophthalmopathy. The CDR3 nucleotides are TGTGCCAGCAGTTACCGTGAGACGCCGGAGGTACATGAGCAGTTCTTC. Its translation is CASSYRETPEVHEQFF.